This TCR beta chain was sequenced in a study of blood T cells in healthy people across ages (dated by TCRdb to the mid-2010s). With respect to the entire study: In model experiments, template switching captured roughly one uniquely barcoded TCR beta cDNA molecule for every two T cells. Age-related changes in TCR beta repertoire diversity were measured in the study by deep sequencing normalized with unique cDNA molecular identifiers. The donors were divided into four age groups: young (average around 16 years), middle-aged (almost 40), aged (approximately 64) and long-lived (around 87). Donors of different ages were randomly distributed across sequencing lanes to avoid experimental bias. The study analyzed two additional independent replicas of 1 million unique cDNA reads from the same blood draw for two donors, one aged 18 to 30 and one aged 80 or older.

On the study overall, not on this receptor specifically: Total diversity estimates from one million sequenced T cells were considered lower bounds and underestimates. As age increased, observed TCR beta diversity per million T cells dropped in a roughly linear way, and a significant reduction was already evident by age roughly 36. The percentage of naive T cells measured by flow cytometry correlated strongly with observed TCR beta diversity. Compared with the aged group, the long-lived group had more naive CD4+ T cells, fewer expanded clones and increased TCR diversity, suggesting age selection. Donor CMV infection status was unknown, potentially confounding age-related changes in expanded clonotypes. Since profiling was done on bulk unsorted PBMCs, naive and antigen-experienced compartments could not be conclusively compared.

Library creation used 5' RACE. Instrument used: Illumina HiSeq 2500. A second PCR of about 6 to 12 cycles was run with a J-beta primer mix and a sample-barcoded 5' primer. A template-switch 5' adaptor carrying 12 random nucleotides introduced a unique molecular identifier onto each TCR beta cDNA molecule. Each sample yielded at least 2.5 million CDR3-containing paired-end reads. First-strand cDNA was synthesized from all RNA with the Mint cDNA synthesis kit, primed by a TRBC-specific oligonucleotide. Following uracil-DNA glycosylase treatment, a first 18-cycle PCR with universal primers M1SS and BC2_uni_R was performed on all cDNA. As for how the authors treated the data: For normalization, 1 million high-quality reads, each with a distinct molecular identifier, were randomly selected from each sample. Reads with shared molecular identifiers were discarded instead of being binned into consensus sequences. CDR3 identification, clonotype clustering and error correction used MiTCR with a Q25 quality threshold and the strictest error-elimination algorithm. A nonparametric unseen species model with Euler transformation was used to estimate a lower bound on total TCR beta diversity. The public reads were reanalyzed by TCRdb: fastp trimming at Q25, MiXCR alignment, in-frame beta chains only. For every CDR3 protein sequence, its rows merge into one entry that carries the most common genes and DNA. The V and J calls were not made by the authors but by TCRdb's processing. This sample is represented by fewer than 2,000,000 distinct CDR3 sequences; roughly 32% of them were singletons. The ten largest make up approximately 10% of the sample.

Trimming takes 8 bases from V and 12 bases from J, and the germline ends sit 32 bases apart. CDR1 and CDR2 were assigned from the germline V gene (reference sequence) as DFQATT and SNEGSKA. There are 16 amino acids in the CDR3, from cysteine to phenylalanine inclusive. CDR3 DNA is the only sequence kept; it has 48 bases, read in frame from the first base. Donors were under 40 systemically healthy Caucasian individuals from Russia aged roughly 6 to 90 years. Each donor gave ten milliliters of peripheral blood, drawn into EDTA-treated Vacutainer tubes. Ficoll-Paque density-gradient centrifugation was used to isolate PBMCs, with at least 7 million obtained per sample. Trizol reagent was used to extract total RNA from PBMCs, with at least 6 micrograms per sample. For every donor, an aliquot of PBMCs went through flow cytometry to measure the percentages of naive CD45RAhigh/CD27high T cells. Concerning this clonotype: The antigen it recognizes is unknown. Base qualities are not provided; no much larger clone lies one nucleotide away.

This clonotype was obtained from a woman aged 25 to 39 in good health. The sample taken for sequencing was blood. The chain joins TRBV20-1 to TRBJ1-5; confidence is insufficient to name the D gene. The CDR3 reads CSRADRGFTSVSYQHF. The DNA sequence is TGCAGTAGAGCAGACCGTGGCTTTACCTCGGTGTCCTACCAGCATTTT.